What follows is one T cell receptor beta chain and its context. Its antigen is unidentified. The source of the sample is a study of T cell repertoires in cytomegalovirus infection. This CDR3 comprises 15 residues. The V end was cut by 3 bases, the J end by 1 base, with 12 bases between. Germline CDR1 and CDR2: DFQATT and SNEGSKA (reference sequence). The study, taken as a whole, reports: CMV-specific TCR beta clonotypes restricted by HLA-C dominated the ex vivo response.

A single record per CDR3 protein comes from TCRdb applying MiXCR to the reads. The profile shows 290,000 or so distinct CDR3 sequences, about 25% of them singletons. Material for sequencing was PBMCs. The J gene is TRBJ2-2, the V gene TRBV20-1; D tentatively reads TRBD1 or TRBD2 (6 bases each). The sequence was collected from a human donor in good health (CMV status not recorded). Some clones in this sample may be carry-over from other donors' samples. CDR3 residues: CSASLGGLNTGELFF. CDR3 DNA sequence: TGCAGTGCTAGTTTAGGGGGGCTGAACACCGGGGAGCTGTTTTTT.